Each of the 8 T cell receptor beta chains below was sequenced from the same sample in a study of blood T cell repertoires in COVID-19. Here immunoSEQ multiplex PCR was the method, and the copy in TCRdb shows in-frame clones only, minus some. The sample lists under 150,000 clones, roughly 79% occurring once. Sequenced material: peripheral blood. The receptors were sampled from a human donor with acute or convalescent COVID-19. The donor label of this sample is uncertain.

The CDR3 nucleotides are TGTGCCAGCAGCTTAGAGCCATGGACAGTACTCGCGAACACCGGGGAGCTGTTTTTT. It codes for CASSLEPWTVLANTGELFF. V gene TRBV11-2 combines with J gene TRBJ2-2, with a weak D call TRBD1 (6 bases). The V gene lost 0 bases and the J gene lost 0 bases, with 17 bases spanning the gap. Germline CDR1 and CDR2: SGHAT and FQNNGV. CDR3 length equals 19 residues.

J is TRBJ1-2 and V is TRBV27, with 9 positions matching TRBD1. Per the germline V gene, CDR1 is MNHEY and CDR2 is SMNVEV (reference sequence). CDR3 size: 16 residues. Unmatched junction bases numbered 10, after V lost 5 bases and J lost 3 bases. The CDR3 DNA is TGTGCCAGCAGTCCCTCCCGGACAGGGGCGGACTATGGCTACACCTTC. This codes for CASSPSRTGADYGYTF.

V gene TRBV30 combines with J gene TRBJ1-5; possibly TRBD1 for D (6 bases). Germline V gives CDR1 GTSNPN, CDR2 SVGIG (reference sequence). Trimming pared 0 bases from V and 6 bases from J, leaving 15 bases between. The CDR3 length is 15 residues. The CDR3 DNA is TGTGCCTGGAGTGTACGGGGGGCAGGGCTTCAGCCCCAGCATTTT. Translating it yields CAWSVRGAGLQPQHF.

V gene TRBV6-5 combines with J gene TRBJ2-1, with D possibly TRBD2 on 6 matching bases. Per the germline V gene, CDR1 is MNHEY and CDR2 is SVGAGI. V was clipped by 6 bases and J by 0 bases, with 12 bases between them. The CDR3 is made up of 15 amino acids. CDR3 residues: CASSTDGSSYNEQFF. CDR3 sequence (DNA): TGTGCCAGCAGCACGGACGGGAGCTCCTACAATGAGCAGTTCTTC.

The chain couples TRBV5-3 to TRBJ2-5; the match to TRBD1 covers 9 bases. TRBV5-3 falls under the ORF class, with uncertain function. Germline trimming cut 3 bases from V and 6 bases from J; bases unmatched to any gene: 6. The CDR3 covers 14 residues. CDR3 loop: CARSCRQGGQTQYF. DNA of the CDR3: TGTGCCAGAAGCTGTCGACAGGGGGGACAGACCCAGTACTTC.

The chain employs TRBV11-3 and TRBJ2-1; 9 bases are a match to TRBD1. Germline trimming cut 5 bases from V and 2 bases from J; bases unmatched to any gene: 7. The length of the CDR3 is 16 residues. Germline CDR1 and CDR2: SGHNT and YENEEA. This chain's CDR3 is CASSPTGTGTYNEQFF. The CDR3 bases are TGTGCCAGCAGCCCTACCGGGACAGGGACCTACAATGAGCAGTTCTTC.

The chain has TRBV2 and TRBJ1-1; D uncertain. The CDR3 spans 13 residues. CDR1 and CDR2 (germline): SNHLY, FYNNEI. CDR3 residues: CAPGGRTNTEAFF. In DNA form, the CDR3 reads TGTGCACCCGGAGGGCGGACGAACACTGAAGCTTTCTTT.

The chain couples TRBV5-4 to TRBJ1-1; tentative D call: TRBD1 (6 bases). Deletions cut 2 bases from V and 5 bases from J, with 22 bases between. The germline CDR1 and CDR2 sequences are SGHNT and YYREEE (reference sequence). This CDR3 is 17 amino acids long. CDR3 coding DNA: TGTGCCAGCAGCTTTGGGATCAGGGGTGGTTTGAGGACTGAAGCTTTCTTT. Its protein is CASSFGIRGGLRTEAFF.